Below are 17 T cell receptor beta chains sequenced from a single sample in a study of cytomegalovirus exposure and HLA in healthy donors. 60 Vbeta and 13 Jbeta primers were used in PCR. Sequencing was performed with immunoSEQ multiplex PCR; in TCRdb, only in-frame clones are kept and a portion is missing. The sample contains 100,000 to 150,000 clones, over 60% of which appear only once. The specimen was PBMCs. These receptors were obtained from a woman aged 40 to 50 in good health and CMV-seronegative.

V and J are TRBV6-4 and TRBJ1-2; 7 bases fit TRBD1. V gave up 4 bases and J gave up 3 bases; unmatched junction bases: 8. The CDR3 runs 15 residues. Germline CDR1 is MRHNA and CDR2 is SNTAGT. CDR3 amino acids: CASSASRGIYYGYTF. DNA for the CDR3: TGTGCCAGCAGTGCCTCCAGGGGGATATACTATGGCTACACCTTC.

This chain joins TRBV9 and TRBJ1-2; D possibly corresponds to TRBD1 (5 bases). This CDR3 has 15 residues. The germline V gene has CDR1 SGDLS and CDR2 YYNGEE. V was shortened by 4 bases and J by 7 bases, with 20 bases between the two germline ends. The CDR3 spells CASSPPAGGAFGYTF. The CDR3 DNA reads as TGTGCCAGCAGCCCCCCAGCGGGGGGTGCGTTTGGCTACACCTTC. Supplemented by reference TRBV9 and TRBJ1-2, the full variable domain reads DSGVTQTPKHLITATGQRVTLRCSPRSGDLSVYWYQQSLDQGLQFLIQYYNGEERAKGNILERFSAQQFPDLHSELNLSSLELGDSALYFCASSPPAGGAFGYTFGSGTRLTVV.

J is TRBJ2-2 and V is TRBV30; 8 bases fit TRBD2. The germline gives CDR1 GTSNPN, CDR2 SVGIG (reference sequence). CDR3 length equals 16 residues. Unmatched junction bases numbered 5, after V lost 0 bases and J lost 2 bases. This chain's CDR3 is CAWSVSGGSNTGELFF. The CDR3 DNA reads TGTGCCTGGAGTGTAAGCGGGGGTTCCAACACCGGGGAGCTGTTTTTT. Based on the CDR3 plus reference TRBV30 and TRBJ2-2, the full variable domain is SQTIHQWPATLVQPVGSPLSLECTVEGTSNPNLYWYRQAAGRGLQLLFYSVGIGQISSEVPQNLSASRPQDRQFILSSKKLLLSDSGFYLCAWSVSGGSNTGELFFGEGSRLTVL.

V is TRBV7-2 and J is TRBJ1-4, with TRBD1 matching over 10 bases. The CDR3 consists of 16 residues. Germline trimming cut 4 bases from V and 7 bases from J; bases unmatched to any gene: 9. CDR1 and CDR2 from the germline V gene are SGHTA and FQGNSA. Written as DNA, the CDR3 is TGTGCCAGCAGCTATCGGACAGGGGGTCCGGGTGAAAAACTGTTTTTT. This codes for CASSYRTGGPGEKLFF.

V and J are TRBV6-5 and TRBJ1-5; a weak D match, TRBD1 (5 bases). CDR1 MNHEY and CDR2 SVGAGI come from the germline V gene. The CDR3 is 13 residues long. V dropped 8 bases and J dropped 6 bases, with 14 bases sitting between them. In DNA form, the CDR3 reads TGTGCCAGCGCGGGGGGAAACGGTCAGCCCCAGCATTTT. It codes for CASAGGNGQPQHF.

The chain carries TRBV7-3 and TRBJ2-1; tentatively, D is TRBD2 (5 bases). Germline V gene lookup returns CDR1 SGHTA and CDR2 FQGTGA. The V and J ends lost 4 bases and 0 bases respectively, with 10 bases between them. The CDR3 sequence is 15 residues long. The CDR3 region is CASSSDSSSYNEQFF. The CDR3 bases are TGTGCCAGCAGCTCGGACTCCAGCTCCTACAATGAGCAGTTCTTC.

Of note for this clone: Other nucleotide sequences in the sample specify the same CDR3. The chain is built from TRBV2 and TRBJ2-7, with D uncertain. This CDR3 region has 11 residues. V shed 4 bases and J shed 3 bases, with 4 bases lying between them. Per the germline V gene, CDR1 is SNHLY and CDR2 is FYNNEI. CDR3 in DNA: TGTGCCAGCAGTGCCAGCTACGAGCAGTACTTC. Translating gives CASSASYEQYF.

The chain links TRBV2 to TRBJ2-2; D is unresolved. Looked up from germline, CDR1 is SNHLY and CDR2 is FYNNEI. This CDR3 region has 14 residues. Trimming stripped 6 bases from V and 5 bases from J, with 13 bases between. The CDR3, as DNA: TGTGCCAGCAGCGGAAACGGGTGGACCGGGGAGCTGTTTTTT. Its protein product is CASSGNGWTGELFF. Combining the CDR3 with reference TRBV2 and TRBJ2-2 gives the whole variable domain EPEVTQTPSHQVTQMGQEVILRCVPISNHLYFYWYRQILGQKVEFLVSFYNNEISEKSEIFDDQFSVERPDGSNFTLKIRSTKLEDSAMYFCASSGNGWTGELFFGEGSRLTVL.

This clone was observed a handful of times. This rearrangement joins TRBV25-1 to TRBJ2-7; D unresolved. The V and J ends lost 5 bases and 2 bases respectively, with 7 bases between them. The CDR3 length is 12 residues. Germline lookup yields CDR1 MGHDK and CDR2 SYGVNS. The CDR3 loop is CASSIATYEQYF. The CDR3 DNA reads TGTGCCAGCAGTATAGCCACCTACGAGCAGTACTTC.

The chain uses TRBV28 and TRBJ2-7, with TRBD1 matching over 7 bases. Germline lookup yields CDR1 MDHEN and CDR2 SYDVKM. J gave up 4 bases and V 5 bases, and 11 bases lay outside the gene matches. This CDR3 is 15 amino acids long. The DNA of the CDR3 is TGTGCCAGCAGTCCCCCCGGGACAGCACATTACGAGCAGTACTTC. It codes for CASSPPGTAHYEQYF.

As DNA, the CDR3 is TGTGCCAGTAGTACCGTAGGGGGTACCACTGAAGCTTTCTTT. This sequence encodes CASSTVGGTTEAFF. The V call is TRBV19, the J call TRBJ1-1, with TRBD1 as a possible D gene (6 bases). V gave up 4 bases and J gave up 4 bases, with 13 bases separating them. The germline gives CDR1 LNHDA, CDR2 SQIVND (reference sequence). The CDR3 is made up of 14 amino acids.

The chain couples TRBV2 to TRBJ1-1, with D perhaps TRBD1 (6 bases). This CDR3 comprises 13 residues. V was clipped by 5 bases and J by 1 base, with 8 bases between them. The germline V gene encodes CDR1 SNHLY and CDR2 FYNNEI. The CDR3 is CASSPTGNTEAFF. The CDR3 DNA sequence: TGTGCCAGCAGTCCGACAGGGAACACTGAAGCTTTCTTT.

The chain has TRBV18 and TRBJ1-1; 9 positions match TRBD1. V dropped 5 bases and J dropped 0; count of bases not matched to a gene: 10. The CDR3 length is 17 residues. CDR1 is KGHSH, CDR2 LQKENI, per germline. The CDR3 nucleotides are TGTGCCAGCTCAGCCACCGGGACAGGGACAATGAACACTGAAGCTTTCTTT. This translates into CASSATGTGTMNTEAFF.

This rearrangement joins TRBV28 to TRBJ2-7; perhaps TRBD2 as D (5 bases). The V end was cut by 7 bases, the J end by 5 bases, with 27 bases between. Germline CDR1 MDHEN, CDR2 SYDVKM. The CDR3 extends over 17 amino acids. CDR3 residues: CASTRRTGLLPPHEQYF. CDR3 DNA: TGTGCCAGCACGCGACGCACGGGGTTACTCCCGCCCCACGAGCAGTACTTC.

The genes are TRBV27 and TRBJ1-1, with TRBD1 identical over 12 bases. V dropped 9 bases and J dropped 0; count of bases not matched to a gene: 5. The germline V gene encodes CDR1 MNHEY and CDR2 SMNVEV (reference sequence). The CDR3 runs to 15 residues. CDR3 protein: CASGDRGRVNTEAFF. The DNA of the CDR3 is TGTGCCAGTGGGGACAGGGGGCGCGTGAACACTGAAGCTTTCTTT.

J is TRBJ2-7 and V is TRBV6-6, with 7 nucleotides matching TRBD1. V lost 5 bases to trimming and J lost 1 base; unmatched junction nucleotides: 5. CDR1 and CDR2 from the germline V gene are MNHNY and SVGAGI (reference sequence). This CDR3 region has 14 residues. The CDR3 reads CASSGTASSYEQYF. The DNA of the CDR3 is TGTGCCAGCAGTGGGACAGCCAGTTCCTACGAGCAGTACTTC.

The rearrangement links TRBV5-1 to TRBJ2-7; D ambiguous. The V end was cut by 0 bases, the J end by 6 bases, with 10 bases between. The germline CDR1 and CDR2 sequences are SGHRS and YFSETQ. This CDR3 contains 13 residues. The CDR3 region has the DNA TGCGCCAGCAGCTTGGGATTTCTGGCCGAGCAGTACTTC. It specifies CASSLGFLAEQYF.